The rows below give T cell receptor beta chains drawn from one sample of a study of cytomegalovirus exposure and HLA in healthy donors. The method was immunoSEQ multiplex PCR; TCRdb's version includes in-frame clones alone and lacks a portion of them. The table lists almost 200,000 clones, roughly 80% of them singletons. The sample taken for sequencing was PBMCs. All receptors derive from a male donor in good health and CMV-seropositive. Both conserved end residues are part of each CDR3. D genes are given only for firm matches. Clone size, where shown, is once, few, many, or a class for clones that have expanded.

d_call clone_size j_call v_call cdr3_nt cdr3_aa
TRBD2 - TRBJ2-5 TRBV11-3 TGTGCCAGCAGCTTAGGGTCTAGCGGGGGCCGACAAGAGACCCAGTACTTC CASSLGSSGGRQETQYF
TRBD1 - TRBJ1-2 TRBV9 TGTGCCAGCAGCGTAGGGAGACCTAGACAGGGGACGACCTATGGCTACACCTTC CASSVGRPRQGTTYGYTF
TRBD1 - TRBJ2-7 TRBV28 TGTGCCAGCAGTTCAGGACAGGACTCCTACGAGCAGTACTTC CASSSGQDSYEQYF
TRBD2 - TRBJ2-3 TRBV27 TGTGCCAGCAGTTCATTGGGGCTAGCGGGGGTGAACACGGATACGCAGTATTTT CASSSLGLAGVNTDTQYF
- - TRBJ2-3 TRBV18 TGTGCCAGCTCACGGGACTCCGGTCTCGGGGATACGCAGTATTTT CASSRDSGLGDTQYF
- - TRBJ2-1 TRBV29-1 TGCAGCGTTGCCGACGGGAGTGGAAATGAGCAGTTCTTC CSVADGSGNEQFF
- - TRBJ2-3 TRBV29-1 TGCAGCGCTGCGGCGGGAGATACGCAGTATTTT CSAAAGDTQYF
- - TRBJ1-5 TRBV7-9 TGTTCCAGCAGCTTAGGGGCCGGGGGTAATTTGCAGCCCCAGCATTTT CSSSLGAGGNLQPQHF
- - TRBJ2-7 TRBV28 TGTGCCAGCAGCCCCGGGGTTCGGGTTTCCCCGGCTGACTTC CASSPGVRVSPADF
- - TRBJ2-3 TRBV25-1 TGTGCCAGCAGTGATCGAACCACAGGGAACTCAGATACGCAGTATTTT CASSDRTTGNSDTQYF
- few TRBJ2-7 TRBV4-2 TGTGCCAGCAGCCAAGATAGGGTAGCGAGTCCCTCCTACGAGCAGTACTTC CASSQDRVASPSYEQYF
TRBD2 - TRBJ2-7 TRBV5-4 TGTGCCAGCAGCGCTAGCGGGAGGGCCGTGACCTACGAGCAGTACTTC CASSASGRAVTYEQYF
- once TRBJ2-7 TRBV23-1 TGCGCCAGCAGTCAAACCTCGGACATAACCTACGAGCAGTACTTC CASSQTSDITYEQYF
- - TRBJ1-2 TRBV6-5 TGTGCCAGCAGACGACAGAGTAACTATGGCTACACCTTC CASRRQSNYGYTF
- - TRBJ1-2 TRBV13 TGTGCCAGCAGCTTAGGGGGGGGACTGCAAGGATATGGCTACACCTTC CASSLGGGLQGYGYTF
TRBD1 few TRBJ1-2 TRBV7-2 TGTGCCAGCAGCTTGGACAGGGGTTATGGCTACACCTTC CASSLDRGYGYTF
TRBD1 - TRBJ2-7 TRBV7-6 TGTGCCAGCAGCTTAGACAGGGGGACCTCCTACGAGCAGTACTTC CASSLDRGTSYEQYF
- - TRBJ2-3 TRBV9 TGTGCCAGCAGCGTAGGTGGTAGCAACACAGATACGCAGTATTTT CASSVGGSNTDTQYF
- - TRBJ1-2 TRBV19 TGTGCCAGTAGTTTACGACAGAGTTTTTATGGCTACACCTTC CASSLRQSFYGYTF
TRBD2 - TRBJ2-1 TRBV9 TGTGCCAGCAGCGTAGGGACTAGCGGGAAAGGCCATGAGCAGTTCTTC CASSVGTSGKGHEQFF
- - TRBJ2-2 TRBV9 TGTGCCAGCAGCGTAGGTTCTACCGGGAACACCGGGGAGCTGTTTTTT CASSVGSTGNTGELFF
- - TRBJ2-7 TRBV30 TGTGCCTGGACCCCCTCGATCGGGGAAGAGCAGTACTTC CAWTPSIGEEQYF
- - TRBJ1-1 TRBV18 TGTGCCAGCTCACTCTCAACGTTTGACAGAATCTCACACACTGAAGCTTTCTTT CASSLSTFDRISHTEAFF
TRBD2 - TRBJ2-7 TRBV4-3 TGCGCCAGCAGCCAGGCGGGAGGGATTTCCTACGAGCAGTACTTC CASSQAGGISYEQYF
- - TRBJ1-4 TRBV5-8 TGTGCCAGCAGCTCTGGACAGCACCTCGGATCGGAAAAACTGTTTTTT CASSSGQHLGSEKLFF
- - TRBJ1-1 TRBV28 TGTGCCAGCAGTTTGAGGAACACTGAAGCGTTCTTT CASSLRNTEAFF
- - TRBJ1-1 TRBV5-1 TGCGCCAGCAGCCCCCCGACAGTGAACACTGAAGCTTTCTTT CASSPPTVNTEAFF
TRBD1 - TRBJ1-5 TRBV27 TGTGCCAGCAGTCCTCTATCAACAGGGGTAGGTCGTCCCCAGCATTTT CASSPLSTGVGRPQHF
TRBD1 - TRBJ2-3 TRBV11-3 TGTGCCAGCAGCCGGGACAGGGGCACAGATACGCAGTATTTT CASSRDRGTDTQYF
- - TRBJ1-4 TRBV5-6 TGTGCCAGCAGCTGGGGGGGAGCTAATGAAAAACTGTTTTTT CASSWGGANEKLFF
- - TRBJ1-2 TRBV7-2 TGTGCCAGCAGCTTAGGTGGGGCAGCGCTTGGCTACACCTTC CASSLGGAALGYTF
TRBD1 once TRBJ2-5 TRBV29-1 TGCAGCGTTGAGGGGGACAGTAGGAAGACCCAGTACTTC CSVEGDSRKTQYF
TRBD1 - TRBJ1-2 TRBV14 TGTGCCAGCAGCCAAGCTAGACCCGGGACAGGGGCGCTGGGTGGCTACACCTTC CASSQARPGTGALGGYTF
- - TRBJ2-5 TRBV7-2 TGTGCCAGCAGCCCCTTAACAAAGAGGGTAGGAGAGACCCAGTACTTC CASSPLTKRVGETQYF
- - TRBJ2-3 TRBV9 TGTGCCTGCCCGGGATGGGTGACATACACAGATACGCAGTATTTT CACPGWVTYTDTQYF
TRBD2 once TRBJ2-1 TRBV9 TGTGCCAGCAGCGTTGGGGGGGGATCCTACAATGAGCAGTTCTTC CASSVGGGSYNEQFF
- - TRBJ1-1 TRBV6-5 TGTGCCAGCAGTTACAGTACAGGGGAAGCTTTCTTT CASSYSTGEAFF
TRBD1 few TRBJ1-2 TRBV4-3 TGCGCCAGCAGCCAGACAGGGAACTATGGCTACACCTTC CASSQTGNYGYTF
TRBD2 - TRBJ2-5 TRBV6-1 TGTGCCATCTTGGGAGGGCAGATGCCCAGGGAGACCCAGTACTTC CAILGGQMPRETQYF
- - TRBJ2-1 TRBV5-4 TGTGCCAGCAGCTTGGCCGCTGCGGGGCTTTACAATGAGCAGTTCTTC CASSLAAAGLYNEQFF
- - TRBJ1-6 TRBV6-1 - CASILDRAGNSPLHF
- - TRBJ2-3 TRBV5-1 TGCGCCAGCAGCTTAATAGCAGGGGAGGATACGCAGTATTTT CASSLIAGEDTQYF
TRBD2 - TRBJ2-7 TRBV28 TGTGCCATCGGGGGGGTATTCCCCCTCGAGCAGTACTTC CAIGGVFPLEQYF
TRBD2 - TRBJ2-7 TRBV6-5 TGTGCCAGTGGGAGTGGCGGGAGCCTACGGGAGCAGTACTTC CASGSGGSLREQYF
- - TRBJ1-1 TRBV7-6 TGTGCCAGCAGCTTAGGGTCGGGGGTTGGCACTGAAGCTTTCTTT CASSLGSGVGTEAFF